This T cell receptor (beta chain) was sequenced in a study of response to subunit inactivated influenza vaccine (dated by TCRdb to the late 2010s). A note on the overall study: To follow how T cells responded to a trivalent subunit inactivated influenza vaccine, the researchers relied on deep quantitative profiling of the T cell receptor repertoire.

With respect to this clonotype: It lacks a known antigen. Nothing much larger sits one base from this clone, and base qualities are not available.

Results the study describes overall, beyond this receptor: It was suggested by the authors that each seasonal influenza vaccination may recruit only a limited number of new T cells.

Preparation of the library involved RT-PCR. Sequencing relied on an Illumina HiSeq 2500. The public reads were reanalyzed by TCRdb: fastp trimming at Q25, MiXCR alignment, in-frame beta chains only. Rows matching on CDR3 protein sequence are summarized as one entry with the most common DNA and genes. The sample table contains under 750,000 distinct CDR3 sequences; only one count was recorded for 10% to 15% of them. The top ten hold roughly a tenth of the sample. Germline trimming amounts to 3 bases on V and 0 bases on J, with 7 as the count of junction bases outside the gene matches. For CDR1 and CDR2, the germline V gene lists KGHSH and LQKENI. CDR3 length: 18 amino acids, cysteine to phenylalanine. Only the CDR3 DNA stays, 54 bases, in frame from base 1.

This chain is built from TRBV18 and TRBJ2-6, with 8 middle bases fitting TRBD1. Here the sequenced sample was PBMCs from blood, taken on the day of vaccination. This sequence was found in a man aged 50 to 60 who received an inactivated influenza vaccine. Donor details come from another sample of the same person, matched by shared clones. The bases are TGTGCCAGCTCACCTCGGGACAGGTCTAGCTCTGGGGCCAACGTCCTGACTTTC. It translates as CASSPRDRSSSGANVLTF.